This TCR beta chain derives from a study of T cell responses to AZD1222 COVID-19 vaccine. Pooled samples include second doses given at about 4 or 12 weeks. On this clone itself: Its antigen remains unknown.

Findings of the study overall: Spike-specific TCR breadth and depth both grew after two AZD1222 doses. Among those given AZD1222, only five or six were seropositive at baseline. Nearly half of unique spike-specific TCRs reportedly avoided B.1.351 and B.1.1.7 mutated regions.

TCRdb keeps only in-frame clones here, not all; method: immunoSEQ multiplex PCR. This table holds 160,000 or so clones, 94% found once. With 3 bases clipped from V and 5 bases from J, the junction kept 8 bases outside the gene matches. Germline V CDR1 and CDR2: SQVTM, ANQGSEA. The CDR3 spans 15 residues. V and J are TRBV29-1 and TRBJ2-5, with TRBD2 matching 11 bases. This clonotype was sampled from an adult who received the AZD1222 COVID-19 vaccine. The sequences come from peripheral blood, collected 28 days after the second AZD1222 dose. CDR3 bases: TGCAGCGTTGACCCTGGACTAGCGGGCGGCGAGACCCAGTACTTC. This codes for CSVDPGLAGGETQYF.